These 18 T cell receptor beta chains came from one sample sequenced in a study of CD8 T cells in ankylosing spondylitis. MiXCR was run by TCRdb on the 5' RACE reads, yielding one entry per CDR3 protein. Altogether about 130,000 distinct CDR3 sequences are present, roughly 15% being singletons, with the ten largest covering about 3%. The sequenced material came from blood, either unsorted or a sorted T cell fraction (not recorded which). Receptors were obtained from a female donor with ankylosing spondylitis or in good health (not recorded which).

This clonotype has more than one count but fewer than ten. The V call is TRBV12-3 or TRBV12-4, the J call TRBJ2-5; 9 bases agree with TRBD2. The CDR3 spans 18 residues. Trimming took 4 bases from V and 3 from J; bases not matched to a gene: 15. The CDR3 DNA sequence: TGTGCCAGCAGTTCCTACCCTCCGCAGCGGGGGGAAAAAGAGACCCAGTACTTC. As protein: CASSSYPPQRGEKETQYF.

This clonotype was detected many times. CDR3 sequence (DNA): TGCGCCAGCAGTTCCTTGGCGGGGGAAGCCTACAATGAGCAGTTCTTC. Translating gives CASSSLAGEAYNEQFF. The V call is TRBV5-1, the J call TRBJ2-1; TRBD2 matches 7 bases. This CDR3 is 16 amino acids long. Per the germline V gene, CDR1 is SGHRS and CDR2 is YFSETQ. The trim removed 5 bases at V and 2 bases at J, leaving 10 bases unmatched.

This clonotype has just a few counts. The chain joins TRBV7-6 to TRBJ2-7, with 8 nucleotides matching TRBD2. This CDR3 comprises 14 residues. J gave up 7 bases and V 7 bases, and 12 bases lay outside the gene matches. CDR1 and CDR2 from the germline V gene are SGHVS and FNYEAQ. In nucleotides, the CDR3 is TGTGCCAGCATCATTCGGGGGGGGCTAAGGGAGCAGTACTTC. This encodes CASIIRGGLREQYF.

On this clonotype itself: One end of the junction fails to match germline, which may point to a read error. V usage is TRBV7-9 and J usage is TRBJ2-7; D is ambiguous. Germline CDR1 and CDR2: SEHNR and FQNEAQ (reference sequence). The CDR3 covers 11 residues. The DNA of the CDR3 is TGTGCCAGCAGCCCCTCCCACGAGCAGTACTTC. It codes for CASSPSHEQYF. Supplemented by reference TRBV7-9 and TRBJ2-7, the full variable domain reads DTGVSQNPRHKITKRGQNVTFRCDPISEHNRLYWYRQTLGQGPEFLTYFQNEAQLEKSRLLSDRFSAERPKGSFSTLEIQRTEQGDSAMYLCASSPSHEQYFGPGTRLTVT.

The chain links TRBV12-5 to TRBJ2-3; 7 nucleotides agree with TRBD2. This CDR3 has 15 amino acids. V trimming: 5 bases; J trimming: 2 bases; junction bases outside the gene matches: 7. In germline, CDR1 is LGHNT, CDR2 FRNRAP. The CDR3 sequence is CASGLTGTNTDTQYF. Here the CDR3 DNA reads TGTGCTAGTGGTCTCACCGGGACTAACACAGATACGCAGTATTTT.

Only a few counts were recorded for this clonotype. In DNA, the CDR3 is TGTGCCAGCTCACCACTCGCCCTAGCGGGGGGGAACCCAGGCTACGAGCAGTACTTC. Translated, it gives CASSPLALAGGNPGYEQYF. The chain links TRBV18 to TRBJ2-7; 12 bases are shared with TRBD2. The V segment lost 1 base and the J segment 3 bases; nucleotides outside the gene matches: 13. CDR3 length: 19 residues. Germline CDR1 and CDR2: KGHSH and LQKENI.

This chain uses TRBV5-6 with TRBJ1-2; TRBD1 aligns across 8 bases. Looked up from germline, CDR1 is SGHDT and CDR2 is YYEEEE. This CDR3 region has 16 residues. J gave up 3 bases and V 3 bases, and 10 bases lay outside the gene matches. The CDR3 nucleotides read TGTGCCAGCAGCTGGACAGGGAGTTATGAGGACTATGGCTACACCTTC. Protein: CASSWTGSYEDYGYTF.

Here the CDR3 DNA reads TGTGCCAGCAGCCAACCGAAAACGGGGGGTAATGAAAAACTGTTTTTT. It specifies CASSQPKTGGNEKLFF. The chain combines TRBV4-2 with TRBJ1-4; possibly TRBD1 for D (5 bases). The CDR3 runs to 16 residues. CDR1 and CDR2 from the germline V gene are LGHNA and YNFKEQ. Trimming took off 2 bases at V and 4 bases at J, with 14 bases between the two ends.

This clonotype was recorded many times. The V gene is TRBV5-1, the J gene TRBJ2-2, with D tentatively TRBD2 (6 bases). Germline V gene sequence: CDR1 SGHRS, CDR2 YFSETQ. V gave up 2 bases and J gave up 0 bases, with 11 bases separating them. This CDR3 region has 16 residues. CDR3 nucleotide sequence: TGCGCCAGCAGCTTAATACAGCGGGCGAACACCGGGGAGCTGTTTTTT. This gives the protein CASSLIQRANTGELFF. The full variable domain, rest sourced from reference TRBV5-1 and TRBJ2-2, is KAGVTQTPRYLIKTRGQQVTLSCSPISGHRSVSWYQQTPGQGLQFLFEYFSETQRNKGNFPGRFSGRQFSNSRSEMNVSTLELGDSALYLCASSLIQRANTGELFFGEGSRLTVL.

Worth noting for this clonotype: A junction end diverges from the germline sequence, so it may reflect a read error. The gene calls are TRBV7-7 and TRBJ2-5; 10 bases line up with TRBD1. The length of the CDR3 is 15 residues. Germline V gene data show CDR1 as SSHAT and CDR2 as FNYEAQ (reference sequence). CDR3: CASSLGQGPQETQYF. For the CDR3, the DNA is TGTGCTAGCAGCCTGGGACAGGGGCCTCAAGAGACCCAGTACTTC.

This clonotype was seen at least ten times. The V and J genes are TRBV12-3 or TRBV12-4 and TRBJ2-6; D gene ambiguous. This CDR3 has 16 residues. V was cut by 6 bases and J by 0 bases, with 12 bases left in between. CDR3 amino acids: CASRFTTHSGANVLTF. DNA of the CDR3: TGTGCCAGCAGGTTCACGACCCACTCTGGGGCCAACGTCCTGACTTTC.

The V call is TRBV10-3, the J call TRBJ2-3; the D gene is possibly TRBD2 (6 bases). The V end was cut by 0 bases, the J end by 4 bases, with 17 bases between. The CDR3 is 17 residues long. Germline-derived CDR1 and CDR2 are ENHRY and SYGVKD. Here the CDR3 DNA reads TGTGCCATCAGTGAGTCGGCGGGGCGCGGCACGCCAGATACGCAGTATTTT. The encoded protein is CAISESAGRGTPDTQYF.

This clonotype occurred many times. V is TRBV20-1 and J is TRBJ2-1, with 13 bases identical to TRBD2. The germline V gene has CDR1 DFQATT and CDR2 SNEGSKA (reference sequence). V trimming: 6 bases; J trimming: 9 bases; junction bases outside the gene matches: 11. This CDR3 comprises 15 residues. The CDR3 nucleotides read TGCAGTGCCCCGACGACTAGCGGGGGGCGGAGTGAGCAGTTCTTC. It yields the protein CSAPTTSGGRSEQFF.

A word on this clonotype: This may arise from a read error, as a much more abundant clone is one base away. In DNA, the CDR3 is TGTGCCATCAGTGACGTCAGGGGTTTCGGGGAGGCCCAGTACTTC. Translation: CAISDVRGFGEAQYF. The chain uses TRBV10-3 and TRBJ2-5, with D tentatively TRBD1 or TRBD2 (6 bases each). There are 15 residues in the CDR3. The germline V and J ends were trimmed by 3 bases and 9 bases, with 20 bases remaining between them. Germline CDR1 ENHRY, CDR2 SYGVKD.

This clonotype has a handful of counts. The CDR3 DNA reads as TGTGCCAGCAGCCGACATCGACAGCCCCGAGATACGCAGTATTTT. It codes for CASSRHRQPRDTQYF. The J gene is TRBJ2-3, the V gene TRBV7-4; TRBD1 might be the D (5 bases). Germline values: CDR1 SGHVT, CDR2 SQSDAQ. V lost 5 bases to trimming and J lost 5 bases, with 17 bases between them. The CDR3 loop spans 15 amino acids. Variable domain in full (rest from reference TRBV7-4 and TRBJ2-3): GAGVSQSPRYKVAKRGRDVALRCDSISGHVTLYWYRQTLGQGSEVLTYSQSDAQRDKSGRPSGRFSAERPERSVSTLKIQRTEQGDSAVYLCASSRHRQPRDTQYFGPGTRLTVL.

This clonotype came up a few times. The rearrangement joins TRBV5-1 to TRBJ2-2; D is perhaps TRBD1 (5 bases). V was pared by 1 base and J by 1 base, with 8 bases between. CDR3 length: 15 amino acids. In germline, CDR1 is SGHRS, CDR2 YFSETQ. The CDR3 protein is CASSLLQGNTGELFF. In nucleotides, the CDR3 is TGCGCCAGCAGCTTGCTGCAGGGGAACACCGGGGAGCTGTTTTTT.

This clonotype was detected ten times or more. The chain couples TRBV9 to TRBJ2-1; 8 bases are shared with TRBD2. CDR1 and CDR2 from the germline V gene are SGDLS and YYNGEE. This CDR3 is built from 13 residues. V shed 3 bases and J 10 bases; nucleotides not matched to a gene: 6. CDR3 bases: TGTGCCAGCAGCGATCCAGCGGGGGCAGAGCAGTTCTTC. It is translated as CASSDPAGAEQFF.

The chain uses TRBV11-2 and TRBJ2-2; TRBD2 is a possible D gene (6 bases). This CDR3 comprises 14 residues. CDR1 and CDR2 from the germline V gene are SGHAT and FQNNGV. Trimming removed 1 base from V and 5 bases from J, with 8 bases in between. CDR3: CASSLAGVTGELFF. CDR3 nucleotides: TGTGCCAGCAGCTTAGCGGGGGTGACCGGGGAGCTGTTTTTT.